This TCR beta chain appears in the sequencing data of a study of siplizumab effects on memory and regulatory T cells. Study observations and caveats: Suppressive function of proliferating Tregs from siplizumab cultures was not confirmed.

The mixed lymphocyte reaction cells were grown together in coculture at 37°C for over 5 days. V was pared by 4 bases and J by 0 bases, with 15 bases between. This CDR3 comprises 16 residues. The germline V gene encodes CDR1 SGDLS and CDR2 YYNGEE. TCRdb keeps only in-frame clones here, not all; method: immunoSEQ multiplex PCR. The sample includes 20,000 or so clones, around 40% of them seen just once. This clone was recorded a few times. Its target is unknown. Specimen: CFSE-low (dividing) CD4+ T cells sorted from an allogeneic mixed lymphocyte reaction. The V gene is TRBV9, the J gene TRBJ2-3; D could derive from TRBD1 or TRBD2 (5 bases each). The receptor was isolated from a human donor in good health; the cells came from an allogeneic mixed lymphocyte reaction. Some clones in this sample may be carry-over from other donors' samples. For the CDR3, the DNA is TGTGCCAGCAGCCAAACCGGGACCCCAAGCACAGATACGCAGTATTTT. Protein product: CASSQTGTPSTDTQYF.